Shown below are 15 T cell receptor beta chains from a single sample sequenced in a study of T-cell memory formation after mild COVID-19. TCRdb re-analysed the 5' RACE reads in MiXCR, keeping a single row per CDR3 protein. The table has 300,000 to 350,000 distinct CDR3 sequences, just under 20% seen once. The sample was PBMCs or a T cell subset sorted from them (not recorded which). These receptors were obtained from a man between 18 and 35 years old who had mild COVID-19 (a few samples of this study predate the infection). Cell type and time point are not known.

This chain links TRBV5-1 with TRBJ1-2; D gene ambiguous. CDR3 size: 18 residues. CDR1 is SGHRS and CDR2 is YFSETQ in the germline V gene. Trimming stripped 0 bases from V and 4 bases from J, with 22 bases between. This chain's CDR3 is CASSLAGSEPPIFYGYTF. The CDR3 bases are TGCGCCAGCAGCTTGGCTGGTTCGGAGCCACCCATCTTCTATGGCTACACCTTC.

This clonotype was seen a handful of times. The chain is built from TRBV7-2 and TRBJ1-2, with D possibly matching TRBD1 (5 bases). The CDR3 loop spans 15 amino acids. CDR1 is SGHTA, CDR2 FQGNSA, per germline. Between the trimmed V and J ends, which lost 4 bases and 8 bases, there was a span of 20 bases. CDR3 amino acids: CASSSSRGGSWGYTF. Here the CDR3 DNA reads TGTGCCAGCAGCTCCTCCCGGGGGGGGTCTTGGGGCTACACCTTC. The whole variable domain, remainder taken from reference TRBV7-2 and TRBJ1-2, is GAGVSQSPSNKVTEKGKDVELRCDPISGHTALYWYRQSLGQGLEFLIYFQGNSAPDKSGLPSDRFSAERTGGSVSTLTIQRTQQEDSAVYLCASSSSRGGSWGYTFGSGTRLTVV.

The chain carries TRBV7-2 and TRBJ2-5; D not certain. V lost 4 bases, J lost 5 bases, and 20 bases lay in between. CDR1 SGHTA and CDR2 FQGNSA come from the germline V gene. This CDR3 has 16 residues. The CDR3 sequence: CASSYDRRLMVETQYF. In DNA, the CDR3 is TGTGCCAGCAGCTACGACCGACGACTGATGGTTGAGACCCAGTACTTC.

This clonotype was recorded once. The chain combines TRBV5-5 with TRBJ1-2; D possibly corresponds to TRBD1 (6 bases). Trimming took off 4 bases at V and 4 bases at J, with 17 bases between the two ends. CDR3 size: 15 residues. CDR1 SGHKS and CDR2 YYEKEE come from the germline V gene (reference sequence). In DNA, the CDR3 is TGTGCCAGCAGCATCGACCCAGGGGCAGGCTATGGCTACACCTTC. Its protein product is CASSIDPGAGYGYTF. The full variable domain, completed using reference TRBV5-5 and TRBJ1-2, is DAGVTQSPTHLIKTRGQQVTLRCSPISGHKSVSWYQQVLGQGPQFIFQYYEKEERGRGNFPDRFSARQFPNYSSELNVNALLLGDSALYLCASSIDPGAGYGYTFGSGTRLTVV.

There are a few counts of this clonotype. V is TRBV20-1 and J is TRBJ2-7; D remains unclear. Germline CDR1 reads DFQATT; CDR2 reads SNEGSKA (reference sequence). The CDR3 contains 12 residues. V was cut by 1 base and J by 2 bases, with 6 bases left in between. CDR3 DNA: TGCAGTGCTAGAGGTTCGACCTACGAGCAGTACGTC. This encodes CSARGSTYEQYV.

This chain connects TRBV20-1 to TRBJ2-7; D could derive from TRBD1 or TRBD2 (5 bases each). V dropped 3 bases and J dropped 3 bases, with 15 bases sitting between them. There are 14 residues in the CDR3. From germline, CDR1 is DFQATT and CDR2 SNEGSKA (reference sequence). This CDR3 is CSARSGTSNYEQYF. CDR3 bases: TGCAGTGCTAGGTCCGGGACCTCCAACTACGAGCAGTACTTC.

This clonotype has a count of ten or more. The rearrangement links TRBV12-3 or TRBV12-4 to TRBJ2-1; 9 nucleotides line up with TRBD1. This CDR3 is built from 16 residues. V dropped 6 bases and J dropped 0; count of bases not matched to a gene: 6. The CDR3 region has the DNA TGTGCCAGCAGAACCGGGACAGGGAGCTCCTACAATGAGCAGTTCTTC. Encoded protein: CASRTGTGSSYNEQFF.

The rearrangement links TRBV7-2 to TRBJ2-7; TRBD1 matches 11 bases. This CDR3 spans 14 amino acids. Looked up from germline, CDR1 is SGHTA and CDR2 is FQGNSA. The V segment lost 5 bases and the J segment 6 bases; nucleotides outside the gene matches: 6. The CDR3 nucleotides are TGTGCCAGCAGCACCGGGACAGGGGGACGCGAGCAGTACTTC. Protein: CASSTGTGGREQYF.

The gene calls are TRBV4-3 and TRBJ2-2; 10 positions agree with TRBD1. V lost 5 bases, J lost 4 bases, and 7 bases stayed unmatched. Germline CDR1 and CDR2: LGHNA and YSLEER. CDR3 size: 16 residues. CDR3 nucleotide sequence: TGCGCCAGCAGCGACAGACAGGGGGCTAGCACCGGGGAGCTGTTTTTT. It encodes CASSDRQGASTGELFF.

The rearrangement links TRBV25-1 to TRBJ2-3; D is perhaps TRBD1 (5 bases). Germline assignment: CDR1 MGHDK and CDR2 SYGVNS. The CDR3 has 15 amino acids. Trimming pared 8 bases from V and 4 bases from J, leaving 19 bases between. The CDR3 region is CASAERAGRADTQYF. CDR3 DNA: TGTGCCAGCGCCGAACGGGCAGGGCGAGCAGATACGCAGTATTTT.

The V call is TRBV7-9, the J call TRBJ1-3; D gene uncertain. Trimming cost V 9 bases and J 4 bases, with 13 bases left between them. This CDR3 region has 13 residues. Germline CDR1 and CDR2: SEHNR and FQNEAQ (reference sequence). In DNA form, the CDR3 reads TGTGCCAGTCTAGAGGGAACCGGAAACACCATATATTTT. Translating it yields CASLEGTGNTIYF.

V gene TRBV24-1 combines with J gene TRBJ2-3; 10 bases agree with TRBD1. CDR1 KGHDR and CDR2 SFDVKD come from the germline V gene. J lost 1 base, V lost 10 bases, and 1 base had no gene match. The CDR3 runs to 13 residues. CDR3 residues: CATGTGGTDTQYF. The CDR3 DNA sequence: TGTGCCACAGGGACAGGGGGCACAGATACGCAGTATTTT.

V and J are TRBV4-3 and TRBJ1-1, with 7 bases matching TRBD1. CDR1 is LGHNA and CDR2 is YSLEER in the germline V gene. With 4 bases clipped from V and 2 bases from J, the junction kept 7 bases outside the gene matches. The CDR3 length is 15 residues. The CDR3 DNA follows: TGCGCCAGCAGCCCCCAGGGGGGGTCAAACACTGAAGCTTTCTTT. It yields the protein CASSPQGGSNTEAFF.

The chain employs TRBV29-1 and TRBJ2-3; the match to TRBD1 covers 8 bases. The trim removed 6 bases at V and 6 bases at J, leaving 8 bases unmatched. Germline CDR1 SQVTM, CDR2 ANQGSEA. The CDR3 runs 13 residues. CDR3 nucleotides: TGCAGCGTGGACCGGACAGGGATGGATACGCAGTATTTT. This translates into CSVDRTGMDTQYF.

This clonotype has more than one count but fewer than ten. The chain carries TRBV6-2 or TRBV6-3 and TRBJ2-7, with 7 bases aligning to TRBD1. This CDR3 is 13 amino acids long. Looked up from germline, CDR1 is MNHEY and CDR2 is SVGEGT. The V gene end was trimmed by 3 bases and the J gene end by 4 bases; junction bases not matched to a gene: 3. The CDR3 sequence is CASSYTGDYEQYV. DNA of the CDR3: TGTGCCAGCAGTTATACAGGGGATTACGAGCAGTACGTC.